One and the same sample provided the 26 T cell receptor beta chains below, sequenced in a study of T-cell memory formation after mild COVID-19. TCRdb analysed the 5' RACE reads with MiXCR anew, one entry per CDR3 protein. Of 280,000 or so distinct CDR3 sequences listed, over 15% are singletons. Specimen: PBMCs or a T cell subset sorted from them (not recorded which). The receptors were sampled from a man between 18 and 35 years old who had mild COVID-19 (a few samples of this study predate the infection). Cell type and time point are not known.

In this sample, this clonotype turned up a few times. The V gene is TRBV6-5, the J gene TRBJ2-5, with D perhaps TRBD2 (6 bases). V was clipped by 6 bases and J by 7 bases, with 18 bases between them. The CDR3 has 14 amino acids. Germline V gives CDR1 MNHEY, CDR2 SVGAGI. The CDR3 spells CASSTGGTGGTQYF. The CDR3 DNA reads as TGTGCCAGCAGCACTGGGGGGACCGGTGGGACCCAGTACTTC.

As concerns this clonotype: One end of the junction fails to match germline, which may point to a read error. This rearrangement joins TRBV6-2 or TRBV6-3 to TRBJ2-5; 8 bases match TRBD1. CDR1 and CDR2 (germline): MNHEY, SVGEGT. The CDR3 totals 17 residues. The CDR3 DNA sequence: TGTGACAGCAGTTACCCCCGACAGGGGCGCGGACAAGAGACCCAGTACTTC. This gives the protein CDSSYPRQGRGQETQYF.

This clonotype was found a few times. The chain is built from TRBV7-2 and TRBJ1-6; D ambiguous. Trimming removed 1 base from V and 8 bases from J, with 15 bases in between. The CDR3 is 16 amino acids. Germline V gene sequence: CDR1 SGHTA, CDR2 FQGNSA. This chain's CDR3 is CASSLDLRIGHSPLHF. For the CDR3, the DNA is TGTGCCAGCAGCTTAGATCTTCGGATAGGGCATTCACCCCTCCACTTT.

The rearrangement links TRBV28 to TRBJ1-1; the D is unclear. The CDR3 runs 13 residues. CDR1 MDHEN and CDR2 SYDVKM come from the germline V gene. V was trimmed by 6 bases and J by 7 bases, leaving 15 bases between them. The CDR3 nucleotides read TGTGCCAGCAGGCTTCCATCCGTCTTTGAAGCTTTCTTT. Its protein product is CASRLPSVFEAFF.

This clonotype was counted a few times. J is TRBJ2-4 and V is TRBV25-1, with 7 nucleotides matching TRBD1. CDR1 and CDR2 from the germline V gene are MGHDK and SYGVNS. The CDR3 has 14 amino acids. V lost 4 bases and J lost 8; bases outside the gene matches: 8. Here the CDR3 DNA reads TGTGCCAGCAGTGCCGGGACAGAAAGAGACATTCAGTACTTC. Its protein product is CASSAGTERDIQYF.

This chain uses TRBV28 with TRBJ2-5; 11 bases align to TRBD2. Germline V gene sequence: CDR1 MDHEN, CDR2 SYDVKM. CDR3 length: 14 amino acids. V gave up 8 bases and J gave up 4 bases; unmatched junction bases: 6. The CDR3 spells CASQTSGGIETQYF. CDR3 in DNA: TGTGCCAGCCAAACTAGCGGGGGCATAGAGACCCAGTACTTC.

The chain is built from TRBV20-1 and TRBJ2-2; a possible D gene is TRBD1 (6 bases). The CDR3 runs 14 residues. Trimming left V 0 bases short and J 5 bases short, with 10 bases between. Germline CDR1 and CDR2: DFQATT and SNEGSKA (reference sequence). CDR3 residues: CSARDRGWTGELFF. In DNA form, the CDR3 reads TGCAGTGCTAGAGACAGGGGATGGACCGGGGAGCTGTTTTTT.

This clonotype was observed a few times. This sequence joins TRBV10-1 and TRBJ2-1, with D unclear. The CDR3 sequence is 15 residues long. V was trimmed by 3 bases and J by 0 bases, leaving 9 bases between them. Germline V gene sequence: CDR1 WNHNN, CDR2 SYGVQD (reference sequence). The CDR3 DNA sequence: TGCGCCAGCAGTGACACTGGAAGCTCCTACAATGAGCAGTTCTTC. This sequence encodes CASSDTGSSYNEQFF.

The chain joins TRBV29-1 to TRBJ2-1; 8 nucleotides match TRBD2. Germline CDR1 reads SQVTM; CDR2 reads ANQGSEA. The CDR3 extends over 13 amino acids. The trim removed 5 bases at V and 2 bases at J, leaving 2 bases unmatched. The CDR3 spells CSVRGGAYNEQFF. DNA for the CDR3: TGCAGCGTTCGGGGGGGCGCCTACAATGAGCAGTTCTTC.

The V gene is TRBV7-2, the J gene TRBJ2-1, with D unclear. The V and J ends lost 0 bases and 8 bases respectively, with 8 bases between them. The CDR3 consists of 13 residues. Looked up from germline, CDR1 is SGHTA and CDR2 is FQGNSA. For the CDR3, the DNA is TGTGCCAGCAGCTTAGCGGTCGACCATGAGCAGTTCTTC. The encoded protein is CASSLAVDHEQFF.

This clonotype was counted only a few times. This chain joins TRBV12-3 or TRBV12-4 and TRBJ1-5, with D tentatively TRBD1 (5 bases). This CDR3 has 15 amino acids. V gave up 3 bases and J gave up 5 bases, with 14 bases separating them. The CDR3 DNA is TGTGCCAGCAGTTTGGTGGAGGGACGGGATCAGCCCCAGCATTTT. Protein sequence: CASSLVEGRDQPQHF.

This clonotype was counted between two and nine times. The chain uses TRBV3-1 and TRBJ2-4; D remains ambiguous. The CDR3 runs to 11 residues. The V and J ends lost 3 bases and 8 bases respectively, with 5 bases between them. CDR1 LGHDT and CDR2 YNNKEL come from the germline V gene (reference sequence). The CDR3 DNA reads as TGTGCCAGCAGCCATCGGGACATTCAGTACTTC. Protein product: CASSHRDIQYF.

The V gene is TRBV29-1, the J gene TRBJ2-5, with D perhaps TRBD1 (6 bases). This CDR3 contains 15 residues. Germline V gene sequence: CDR1 SQVTM, CDR2 ANQGSEA. V lost 2 bases to trimming and J lost 5 bases, with 18 bases between them. The CDR3 loop reads CSVERGRQARETQYF. The DNA for the CDR3 is TGCAGCGTTGAACGTGGGCGACAGGCTCGGGAGACCCAGTACTTC.

This clonotype came up a few times. The CDR3 bases are TGTGCCAGCAGTTTCCGCAGGAACACTGAAGCTTTCTTT. Amino acids: CASSFRRNTEAFF. J is TRBJ1-1 and V is TRBV12-3 or TRBV12-4; D gene unclear. Trimming removed 3 bases from V and 1 base from J, with 6 bases in between. The CDR3 spans 13 residues.

This clonotype was seen more than once but under ten times. The V and J genes are TRBV6-5 and TRBJ1-2, with D perhaps TRBD1 (5 bases). CDR3 size: 17 residues. Germline V gene sequence: CDR1 MNHEY, CDR2 SVGAGI. V was pared by 4 bases and J by 6 bases, with 24 bases between. The CDR3 coding sequence is TGTGCCAGCAGTTTCAACCCTACCGGCTCAGGGAGCCATGGCTACACCTTC. It is translated as CASSFNPTGSGSHGYTF.

The chain links TRBV6-5 to TRBJ2-7; no reliable D call. Germline V CDR1 and CDR2: MNHEY, SVGAGI. Trimming removed 0 bases at V and 2 bases at J, with 11 bases between. There are 15 residues in the CDR3. The CDR3 nucleotides are TGTGCCAGCAGTTACTCGGGTTCTGAAACCTACGAGCAGTACTTC. As protein: CASSYSGSETYEQYF.

This rearrangement joins TRBV12-3 or TRBV12-4 to TRBJ2-5; no definite D call. The CDR3 spans 13 residues. V was trimmed by 5 bases and J by 4 bases, leaving 11 bases between them. The DNA of the CDR3 is TGTGCCAGCAGTCAAGGACCCTCAGAGACCCAGTACTTC. Translated: CASSQGPSETQYF.

This clonotype was seen a few times. V and J are TRBV5-1 and TRBJ1-1; D remains unclear. The CDR3 contains 14 residues. The V gene lost 2 bases and the J gene lost 4 bases, with 12 bases spanning the gap. Germline CDR1 and CDR2: SGHRS and YFSETQ. CDR3 in DNA: TGCGCCAGCAGCTTCCGGGCGCCGGGCACTGAAGCTTTCTTT. Its translation is CASSFRAPGTEAFF. The complete variable domain, with remaining parts taken from reference TRBV5-1 and TRBJ1-1, reads KAGVTQTPRYLIKTRGQQVTLSCSPISGHRSVSWYQQTPGQGLQFLFEYFSETQRNKGNFPGRFSGRQFSNSRSEMNVSTLELGDSALYLCASSFRAPGTEAFFGQGTRLTVV.

The chain links TRBV24-1 to TRBJ2-5; D is tentatively TRBD1 or TRBD2 (5 bases each). V lost 2 bases and J lost 5, with 8 bases in between. This CDR3 region has 13 residues. Germline V CDR1 and CDR2: KGHDR, SFDVKD. In DNA, the CDR3 is TGTGCCACCAGTGATTCTTGGGGGGAGACCCAGTACTTC. It yields the protein CATSDSWGETQYF.

This sequence joins TRBV12-3 or TRBV12-4 and TRBJ2-3, with a possible D match to TRBD1 (5 bases). This CDR3 has 16 residues. V gave up 1 base and J gave up 3 bases, with 14 bases separating them. The CDR3 spells CASSLDGQGRTDTQYF. DNA for the CDR3: TGTGCCAGCAGTTTAGATGGTCAGGGAAGGACAGATACGCAGTATTTT.

The chain is built from TRBV4-1 and TRBJ2-2; 8 nucleotides line up with TRBD1. Germline V gene lookup returns CDR1 MGHRA and CDR2 YSYEKL. The CDR3 is 13 residues long. V was clipped by 2 bases and J by 11 bases; unmatched bases: 4. The CDR3 DNA sequence: TGCGCCAGCAGCCAATCCGGACAGGGCGAGCTGTTTTTT. This translates into CASSQSGQGELFF.

The V and J genes are TRBV28 and TRBJ2-2; 7 positions agree with TRBD1. In germline, CDR1 is MDHEN, CDR2 SYDVKM. The CDR3 length is 16 residues. Trimming removed 7 bases from V and 0 bases from J; junction bases left unmatched: 8. CDR3 bases: TGTGCCAGCACATCCCCTACAGGGGCGAACACCGGGGAGCTGTTTTTT. It is translated as CASTSPTGANTGELFF.

In its sample, this clonotype was seen a few times. This chain joins TRBV11-2 and TRBJ2-3, with D possibly TRBD2 on 5 matching bases. V was cut by 4 bases and J by 3 bases, with 8 bases left in between. In germline, CDR1 is SGHAT, CDR2 FQNNGV. CDR3 length: 13 amino acids. In DNA, the CDR3 is TGTGCCAGCAGCTCACTAGAGACAGATACGCAGTATTTT. It is translated as CASSSLETDTQYF.

The chain joins TRBV7-8 to TRBJ1-2; maybe TRBD1 (6 bases). Trimming removed 2 bases from V and 3 bases from J, with 10 bases in between. CDR3 length equals 14 residues. Germline CDR1 and CDR2: SGHVS and FQNEAQ. The CDR3 loop is CASSLTGSDYGYTF. The CDR3 DNA follows: TGTGCCAGCAGCTTAACAGGGTCTGACTATGGCTACACCTTC.

This clonotype was detected a few times. The rearrangement uses TRBV7-9 and TRBJ1-1; 9 positions match TRBD1. V lost 4 bases to trimming and J lost 7 bases; unmatched junction nucleotides: 10. The CDR3 extends over 15 amino acids. CDR1 is SEHNR and CDR2 is FQNEAQ in the germline V gene (reference sequence). This CDR3 reads CASSYREQGAGEAFF. CDR3 nucleotide sequence: TGTGCCAGCAGCTATAGAGAACAGGGGGCAGGTGAAGCTTTCTTT.

CDR3 amino acids: CASSEHSRNTEAFF. In nucleotides, the CDR3 is TGTGCCAGCAGTGAACACAGCAGGAACACTGAAGCTTTCTTT. This rearrangement joins TRBV6-1 to TRBJ1-1; D is ambiguous. Germline lookup yields CDR1 MNHNS and CDR2 SASEGT. The V end lost 2 bases, the J end lost 1 base, and 8 bases lay between the germline ends. This CDR3 contains 14 residues.